The 2 T cell receptor beta chains in this list originate from one sample, sequenced in a study of identifying expanded T cells in peripheral blood. TCRdb's copy holds only in-frame clones and misses some; the assay was immunoSEQ multiplex PCR. The sample yields around 130,000 clones, around nine tenths seen once. The source material was blood. The receptors come from a person aged 18 to 70 in good health.

In DNA form, the CDR3 reads TGCGCCAGCAGCAACCCGACAACCGGGGAGCTGTTTTTT. It is translated as CASSNPTTGELFF. V and J are TRBV5-1 and TRBJ2-2, with unresolved D. Trimming removed 4 bases at V and 5 bases at J, with 9 bases between. Looked up from germline, CDR1 is SGHRS and CDR2 is YFSETQ. The CDR3 has 13 residues.

This chain joins TRBV6-6 and TRBJ1-2, with 9 bases aligning to TRBD1. Trimming took 7 bases from V and 6 from J; bases not matched to a gene: 9. Germline loops: CDR1 MNHNY, CDR2 SVGAGI (reference sequence). This CDR3 is built from 14 residues. The DNA of the CDR3 is TGTGCCAGCACCATAGGGGGACAGGGCGATGGCTACACCTTC. Translated: CASTIGGQGDGYTF.